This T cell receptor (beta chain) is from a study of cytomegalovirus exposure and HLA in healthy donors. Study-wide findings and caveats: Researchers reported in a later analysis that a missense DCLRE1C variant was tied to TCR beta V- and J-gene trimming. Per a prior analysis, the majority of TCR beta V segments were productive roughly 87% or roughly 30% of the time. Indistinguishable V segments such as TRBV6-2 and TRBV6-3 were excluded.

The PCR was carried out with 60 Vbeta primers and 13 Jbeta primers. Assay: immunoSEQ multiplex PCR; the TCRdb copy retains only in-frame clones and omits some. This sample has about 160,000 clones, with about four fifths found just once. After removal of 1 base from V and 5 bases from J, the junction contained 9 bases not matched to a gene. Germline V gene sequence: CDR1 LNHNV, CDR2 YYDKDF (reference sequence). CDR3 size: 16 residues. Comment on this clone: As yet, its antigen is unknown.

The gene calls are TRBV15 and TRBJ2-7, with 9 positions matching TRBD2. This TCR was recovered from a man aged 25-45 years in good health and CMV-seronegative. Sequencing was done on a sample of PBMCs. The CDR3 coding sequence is TGTGCCACCAGCAGAGTTCGCGGCGGGGGGGCCGACGAGCAGTACTTC. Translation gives CATSRVRGGGADEQYF.